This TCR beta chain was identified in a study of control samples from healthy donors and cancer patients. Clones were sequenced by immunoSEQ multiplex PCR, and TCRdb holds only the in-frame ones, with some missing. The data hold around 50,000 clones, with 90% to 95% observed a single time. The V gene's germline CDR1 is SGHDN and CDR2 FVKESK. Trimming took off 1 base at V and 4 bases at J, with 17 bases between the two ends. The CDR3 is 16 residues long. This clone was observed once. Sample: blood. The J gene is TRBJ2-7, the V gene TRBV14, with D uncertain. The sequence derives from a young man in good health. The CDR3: CASSQVPLQLTYEQYF. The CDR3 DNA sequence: TGTGCCAGCAGCCAAGTACCCCTTCAGTTGACTTACGAGCAGTACTTC.